This section outlines one T cell receptor beta chain sequence together with its context. Antigen specificity is unknown. The sample belongs to a study of shared clonotypes between healthy human individuals. Study context: In total, the donors were a couple of women and three men aged 18 to 49.

Findings of the study overall: Unshared clonotypes carried lower generation probabilities than those common to all four donors.

Some clones are missing from TCRdb's copy, which holds only in-frame ones; the method was immunoSEQ multiplex PCR. The table includes some 2,100,000 clones, roughly 95% detected once. Trimming took 4 bases from V and 0 from J, leaving 10 bases between them. The CDR3 sequence is 15 residues long. Per the germline V gene, CDR1 is SGHNT and CDR2 is YYREEE (reference sequence). Healthy adults negative for HIV, lacking recent acute infections or vaccinations, served as donors. The donors were all Caucasian adults (living in Nashville, Tennessee). The sequence derives from a man aged 18 to 29 in good health. The rearrangement joins TRBV5-4 to TRBJ1-4; no clear D. The sequencing input was naive CD4+ T cells sorted from blood. Subset indicated: CD45RA+ positively selected. The CDR3 DNA reads as TGTGCCAGCAGCCCTACTACTGCAACTAATGAAAAACTGTTTTTT. Encoded protein: CASSPTTATNEKLFF.